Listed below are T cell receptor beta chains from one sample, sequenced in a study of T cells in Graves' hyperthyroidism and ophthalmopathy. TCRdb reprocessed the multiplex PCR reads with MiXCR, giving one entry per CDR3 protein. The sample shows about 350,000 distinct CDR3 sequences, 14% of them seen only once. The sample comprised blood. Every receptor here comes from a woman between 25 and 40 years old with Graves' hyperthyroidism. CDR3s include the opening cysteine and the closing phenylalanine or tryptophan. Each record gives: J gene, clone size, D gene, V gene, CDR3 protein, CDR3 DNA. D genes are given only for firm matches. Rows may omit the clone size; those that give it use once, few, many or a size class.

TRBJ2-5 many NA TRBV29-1 CSVETLAGQGRETQYF TGCAGCGTTGAGACCCTAGCGGGACAGGGAAGAGAGACCCAGTACTTC
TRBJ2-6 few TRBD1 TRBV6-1 CASSSRQGAPGANVLTF TGTGCCAGCAGCTCGAGACAGGGGGCTCCTGGGGCCAACGTCCTGACTTTC
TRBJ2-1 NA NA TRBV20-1 CSAYDGSFYNEQFF TGCAGTGCCTATGACGGGAGTTTCTACAATGAGCAGTTCTTC
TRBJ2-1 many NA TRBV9 CASSEGGREQFF TGTGCCAGCAGCGAGGGAGGTCGGGAGCAGTTCTTC
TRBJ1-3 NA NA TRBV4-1 CASSSGRANTIYF TGCGCCAGCAGCTCGGGACGGGCCAACACCATATATTTT
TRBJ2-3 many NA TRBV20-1 CSAISGTDTQYF TGCAGTGCTATTTCCGGCACAGATACGCAGTATTTT
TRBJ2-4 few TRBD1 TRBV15 CTTSRDVPGTGSSRRNIQYF TGTACCACCAGCAGAGATGTCCCCGGGACAGGGAGTTCTCGGAGGAACATTCAGTACTTC
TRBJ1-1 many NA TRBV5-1 CASSQQGERTEAFF TGCGCCAGCAGCCAACAGGGAGAGAGGACTGAAGCTTTCTTT
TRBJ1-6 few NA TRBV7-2 CASSNGGASSPLHF TGTGCCAGCAGCAACGGGGGCGCTAGTTCACCCCTCCACTTT
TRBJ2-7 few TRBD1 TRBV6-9 CATLRDRVSYEQYF TGTGCCACTTTGCGGGACAGGGTTTCCTACGAGCAGTACTTC
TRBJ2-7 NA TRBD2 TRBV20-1 CSARDPARRTSIRDEQYF TGCAGTGCTAGAGACCCGGCCAGGAGGACTAGTATTCGCGACGAGCAGTACTTC
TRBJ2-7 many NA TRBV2 CASSDYGWSSNYEQYF TGTGCCAGCAGTGACTACGGATGGTCCTCGAACTACGAGCAGTACTTC
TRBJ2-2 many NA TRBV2 CASMGSPAVTGELFF TGTGCCAGCATGGGGTCTCCCGCGGTAACCGGGGAGCTGTTTTTT
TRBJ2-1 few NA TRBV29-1 CSVGPGNEQFF TGCAGCGTAGGTCCGGGAAATGAGCAGTTCTTC
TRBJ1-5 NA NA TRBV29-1 CSVLAGDSNQPQHF TGCAGCGTTTTGGCAGGTGATAGCAATCAGCCCCAGCATTTT
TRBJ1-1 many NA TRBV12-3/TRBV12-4 CASSSQTQPEAFF TGTGCCAGCAGTTCCCAGACCCAACCCGAAGCTTTCTTT
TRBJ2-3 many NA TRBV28 CASRRLEAGGTDTQYF TGTGCCAGCAGAAGACTTGAGGCAGGTGGCACAGATACGCAGTATTTT
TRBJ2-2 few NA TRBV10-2 CASTLTGELFF TGCGCCAGCACCTTGACCGGGGAGCTGTTTTTT
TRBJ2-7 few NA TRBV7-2 CASSNRDWSYEQYF TGTGCCAGCAGTAACAGGGATTGGTCCTACGAGCAGTACTTC
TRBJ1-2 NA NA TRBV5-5 CASSFRGLNGYTF TGTGCCAGCAGCTTCAGGGGTCTGAATGGCTACACCTTC
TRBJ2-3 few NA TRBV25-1 CASTGFYTQYF TGTGCCAGTACAGGGTTCTATACGCAGTATTTT
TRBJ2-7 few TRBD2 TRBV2 CASPGGIFYEQYF TGTGCCAGCCCGGGAGGGATTTTCTACGAGCAGTACTTC
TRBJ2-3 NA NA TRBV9 CASSVAATGRDTQYF TGTGCCAGCAGCGTAGCCGCCACGGGGCGGGATACGCAGTATTTT
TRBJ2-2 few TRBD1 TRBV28 CATRDRGNTGELFF TGTGCCACCCGGGACAGGGGTAATACCGGGGAGCTGTTTTTT
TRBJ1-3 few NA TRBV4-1 CASSQYAGTTSGNTIYF TGCGCCAGCAGCCAATATGCCGGGACAACCTCTGGAAACACCATATATTTT
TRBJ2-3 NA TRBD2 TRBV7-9 CASSPGLEIDTQYF TGTGCCAGCAGTCCGGGACTAGAGATAGATACGCAGTATTTT
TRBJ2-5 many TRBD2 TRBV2 CASQGLAGGETQYF TGTGCCAGCCAAGGACTAGCGGGAGGGGAGACCCAGTACTTC
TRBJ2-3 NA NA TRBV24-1 CATGWSHEDTQYF TGTGCCACCGGATGGTCCCACGAGGATACGCAGTATTTT
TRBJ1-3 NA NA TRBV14 CASSRDMAGNTIYF TGTGCCAGCAGTCGAGACATGGCTGGAAACACCATATATTTT
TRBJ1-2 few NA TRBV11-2 CASSQPLAGLGYTF TGTGCCAGCAGCCAACCTCTGGCCGGGCTTGGCTACACCTTC
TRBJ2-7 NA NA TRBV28 CASSFSPSYEQYF TGTGCCAGCAGTTTTAGTCCTAGCTACGAGCAGTACTTC
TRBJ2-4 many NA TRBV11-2 CASSWGQGSDIQYF TGTGCCAGCAGCTGGGGCCAGGGATCAGACATTCAGTACTTC
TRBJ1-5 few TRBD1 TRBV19 CASSIPTGQGFRNQPQHF TGTGCCAGTAGTATCCCCACGGGACAGGGATTTCGGAATCAGCCCCAGCATTTT
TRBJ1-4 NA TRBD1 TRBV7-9 CASSFRVFVTGLATNEKLFF TGTGCCAGCAGCTTCCGGGTCTTCGTGACAGGGCTTGCAACTAATGAAAAACTGTTTTTT